This T cell receptor (beta chain) was captured by sequencing in a study of blood T cells in healthy people across ages. As concerns this clonotype: Its antigen remains unidentified.

V shed 5 bases, J shed 3 bases, and the junction held 5 bases outside the gene matches. Looked up from germline, CDR1 is DFQATT and CDR2 is SNEGSKA (reference sequence). The CDR3 is 13 amino acids. Study-wide points: Conclusively comparing naive with antigen-experienced cells was impossible with unsorted PBMCs.

Next came a second PCR, run for about 7 to 12 cycles, which used a sample-barcoded 5' primer along with a J-beta primer mix. Each cDNA molecule carried a tag from a template-switch adaptor that contained 12 random nucleotides. TCRdb fed the 5' RACE reads into MiXCR, producing one record per CDR3 protein. The table has fewer than 700,000 distinct CDR3 sequences, around 50% seen once. Whenever a sample was processed, at least 6.5 million PBMCs were isolated. The source is a man older than 75 in good health. This chain connects TRBV20-1 to TRBJ2-7, with 9 bases fitting TRBD2. The sequenced sample consisted of blood. The CDR3 bases are TGCAGTGCTCCAATAGCGGGAGACTACGAGCAGTACTTC. This translates into CSAPIAGDYEQYF.